This record looks at one T cell receptor (beta chain) sequence and its context. The source of the sample is a study of T-cell reconstitution after alpha-beta-depleted transplantation in children. V was pared by 4 bases and J by 0 bases, with 9 bases between. The germline V gene has CDR1 SQVTM and CDR2 ANQGSEA. The CDR3 covers 13 residues. TCRbeta library preparation incorporated unique molecular identifiers. TCRdb re-derived calls from the PCR reads in MiXCR, one entry per CDR3 protein. The sample holds about 590,000 distinct CDR3 sequences, roughly 13% seen once. This chain joins TRBV29-1 and TRBJ1-1; no definite D call. The TCR comes from a male patient younger than 18 who had a stem cell transplant for acute myeloid leukemia, so the T cells may come from the graft donor. Sequenced material: PBMCs, mostly from graft donor cells, taken 360 days after TCRalphabeta/CD19-depleted stem cell transplant. CDR3 sequence: CSVVRFLNTEAFF. DNA for the CDR3: TGCAGCGTTGTCAGGTTTCTGAACACTGAAGCTTTCTTT.